The 6 T cell receptor beta chains in this list originate from one sample, sequenced in a study of shared clonotypes between healthy human individuals. Here immunoSEQ multiplex PCR was the method, and the copy in TCRdb shows in-frame clones only, minus some. Among fewer than 1.8 million clones listed, roughly 98.5% were seen once. Input material: naive CD4+ T cells sorted from blood. Subset: CD45RA+ positively selected. These receptors all come from a man aged 25-40 years in good health.

The chain has TRBV10-2 and TRBJ1-2, with D possibly TRBD1 on 5 matching bases. V dropped 6 bases and J dropped 6 bases, with 17 bases sitting between them. The CDR3 contains 14 residues. Germline V gives CDR1 WSHSY, CDR2 SAAADI. CDR3: CASRGVRGGDGYTF. The CDR3 bases are TGCGCCAGCAGGGGCGTACGGGGAGGGGATGGCTACACCTTC.

V is TRBV9 and J is TRBJ2-3; 11 nucleotides line up with TRBD2. The CDR3 extends over 15 amino acids. V was pared by 0 bases and J by 8 bases, with 5 bases of the junction left unmatched. The germline CDR1 and CDR2 sequences are SGDLS and YYNGEE. The CDR3 DNA is TGTGCCAGCAGCGTAGGAACTAGCGGGAGTCTTACGCAGTATTTT. As protein: CASSVGTSGSLTQYF.

The chain has TRBV9 and TRBJ2-1; 11 nucleotides align to TRBD1. Trimming at V came to 3 bases and at J to 9 bases, leaving 8 bases not matched to a gene. Germline lookup yields CDR1 SGDLS and CDR2 YYNGEE. The CDR3 sequence is 15 residues long. CDR3 DNA: TGTGCCAGCAGCGCATCCGGGACAGGGGGGAGTGAGCAGTTCTTC. It is translated as CASSASGTGGSEQFF.

The V gene is TRBV28, the J gene TRBJ2-2, with 10 bases matching TRBD2. The J segment lost 2 bases and the V segment lost 9 bases, leaving 6 bases of the junction unmatched. Germline-derived CDR1 and CDR2 are MDHEN and SYDVKM. The CDR3 loop spans 15 amino acids. In DNA form, the CDR3 reads TGTGCCAGGAATACTAGCGGGATAAACACCGGGGAGCTGTTTTTT. It translates to CARNTSGINTGELFF. Complete variable domain (other parts from reference TRBV28 and TRBJ2-2): DVKVTQSSRYLVKRTGEKVFLECVQDMDHENMFWYRQDPGLGLRLIYFSYDVKMKEKGDIPEGYSVSREKKERFSLILESASTNQTSMYLCARNTSGINTGELFFGEGSRLTVL.

Of note for this clone: The same CDR3 arises from other DNA sequences in this sample as well. V gene TRBV6-1 combines with J gene TRBJ2-7; 10 bases fit TRBD2. CDR3 length: 13 amino acids. Germline V CDR1 and CDR2: MNHNS, SASEGT. Trimming took 9 bases from V and 2 from J; bases not matched to a gene: 4. The chain's CDR3 is CASRTSGTYEQYF. CDR3 coding DNA: TGTGCCAGTAGGACTAGCGGAACCTACGAGCAGTACTTC.

This chain links TRBV5-4 with TRBJ2-7; 14 bases map to TRBD2. Germline V lookup: CDR1 SGHNT, CDR2 YYREEE (reference sequence). After removal of 3 bases from V and 6 bases from J, the junction contained 8 bases not matched to a gene. This CDR3 is built from 16 residues. For the CDR3, the DNA is TGTGCCAGCAGCTCGGGGACTAGCGGGAGCAGCGGCGAGCAGTACTTC. Encoded protein: CASSSGTSGSSGEQYF.